A single sample is the source of the 3 T cell receptor beta chains below, sequenced in a study of CD8+CD57+ T cells in acquired aplastic anemia listed by TCRdb under 2018. TCRdb shows the sequencer as Illumina HiSeq 2000. Genomic DNA served as template for TCR beta VDJ combination and CDR3 sequence profiling. The public reads were quality trimmed at Q25 with fastp and then assembled into clones with MiXCR by TCRdb, keeping productive beta chains. Records with the same CDR3 protein are collapsed into one entry carrying the most frequent genes and DNA. In all, the sample holds hundreds of thousands of distinct CDR3 sequences, and 65% to 80% of those were seen once. Of the sample, 3% to 4.5% falls within the top ten clones. The specimen sequenced was sorted CD4+, CD8+, or CD8+CD57+ T cells (not recorded which) from PBMCs. The receptors stem from a human donor in good health, serving as a control.

Comments on this clonotype: The CDR3 does not close with the conserved phenylalanine or tryptophan, likely indicating a read error. No DNA is shown, since the ends of the CDR3 on it are uncertain; the CDR3 is the one TCRdb lists. This chain uses TRBV10-3 with TRBJ2-1; the listed D gene, TRBD2, was not tested against the DNA. CDR1 ENHRY and CDR2 SYGVKD come from the germline V gene. The CDR3 is 14 residues long, counting both termini. The CDR3 reads CAAGGDRSYNELFC.

The chain links TRBV6-7 to TRBJ1-6; weak D call: TRBD1 (6 bases). TRBV6-7 is an open reading frame whose function is uncertain. Trimming took 7 bases from V and 5 from J, leaving 12 bases between them. The CDR3 sequence is 14 residues long. This chain's CDR3 is CASIVGGNNSPLHF. Written as DNA, the CDR3 is TGTGCCAGCATTGTAGGGGGGAATAATTCACCCCTCCACTTT.

The chain recombines TRBV20-1 with TRBJ2-1, with D possibly being TRBD1 or TRBD2 (5 bases each). The CDR3 has 18 residues. Trimming took off 5 bases at V and 1 base at J, with 24 bases between the two ends. The V gene's germline CDR1 is DFQATT and CDR2 SNEGSKA (reference sequence). The DNA of the CDR3 is TGCAGTGCTCGACCACGCGTTCCTGGGACCCCGTCCTACAATGAGCAGTTCTTC. This translates into CSARPRVPGTPSYNEQFF.